This TCR beta chain was identified in a study of CD8 T cells in ankylosing spondylitis (dated by TCRdb to about 2017). Some background on the complete study: To find TCR variants linked to disease, the study profiled T cell receptor beta repertoires in ankylosing spondylitis patients and healthy donors. Peripheral blood was sampled, and synovial fluid was additionally collected from ankylosing spondylitis patients. The whole study cohort included under 140 healthy donors and around 24 ankylosing spondylitis patients. Paper-wide results and their limitations: A CD8+ phenotype was shown by the disease-linked clones, which were found at relatively low frequencies in peripheral blood. According to the report, matched synovial fluid samples from ankylosing spondylitis patients were significantly enriched for the disease-linked clones. Blood from ankylosing spondylitis patients appeared to be characterized by a TCR beta motif made up of seven or eight highly homologous amino acid variants. Some TCR beta motif variants had previously been reported in synovial fluid and blood of reactive arthritis patients, which suggested common disease-initiation mechanisms.

Ten or more counts support this clonotype. Its antigen is unknown. Per-base qualities were not stored, and no clone one base away is much larger. The sequencing machine was an Illumina HiSeq 2500. Quantitative 5'-RACE with molecular barcodes was used to prepare TCR beta libraries. Concerning the study's data processing: To identify disease-linked TCR variants, a new computational method was used, one built on a probabilistic model of VDJ rearrangement. TCRdb redid the processing of the public reads, applying fastp at Q25 and MiXCR, and retained in-frame beta chains. Rows merge per CDR3 protein into single entries with the most common DNA and genes. In this record, the V and J calls reflect TCRdb's handling and not the investigators' own analysis. This sample has approximately 400,000 distinct CDR3 sequences in its table, and roughly 18% of those were observed once. The ten largest clones represent approximately 0.93% of the sample.

Taken from cysteine to phenylalanine, the CDR3 has 16 residues. The kept DNA is CDR3 alone, 48 bases in frame from the first base. V is reduced by 2 bases and J by 2 bases, leaving a spacing of 13 bases between them. As encoded in the germline V gene, CDR1 is SGHTA while CDR2 is FQGNSA. The sequence links TRBV7-2 to TRBJ2-1; the D element could tentatively be TRBD1 or TRBD2, as 5 bases agree for each. The sequence was obtained from a male donor with ankylosing spondylitis. The sample taken for sequencing was blood, either unsorted or a sorted T cell fraction (not recorded which). The CDR3 protein sequence reads: CASSLSGSGAYNEQFF. The DNA is TGTGCCAGCAGCTTATCAGGGAGTGGGGCCTACAATGAGCAGTTCTTC.